These 2 T cell receptor beta chains share one sample of origin, sequenced in a study of cytomegalovirus exposure and HLA in healthy donors. A multiplex PCR was run with 60 Vbeta primers and 13 Jbeta primers. The data were produced by immunoSEQ multiplex PCR, yet TCRdb's version contains in-frame clones alone and is incomplete. Among roughly 220,000 clones listed, around four fifths were seen once. Sequencing was performed on PBMCs. The receptors derive from a man aged 50 to 60 in good health and CMV-seronegative.

In this sample, this clone turned up once. The chain links TRBV7-3 to TRBJ2-1, with a possible D match to TRBD2 (5 bases). From germline, CDR1 is SGHTA and CDR2 FQGTGA. The CDR3 spans 14 residues. V was cut by 5 bases and J by 2 bases, with 10 bases left in between. CDR3 in amino acids: CASSPRGTYNEQFF. The CDR3 region has the DNA TGTGCCAGCAGCCCCCGGGGAACCTACAATGAGCAGTTCTTC.

This clone was recorded only once. The genes are TRBV7-6 and TRBJ2-7; 12 bases line up with TRBD2. Germline V lookup: CDR1 SGHVS, CDR2 FNYEAQ. J gave up 1 base and V 3 bases, and 4 bases lay outside the gene matches. The CDR3 contains 16 residues. The CDR3 region is CASSFGTSGRSYEQYF. In DNA form, the CDR3 reads TGTGCCAGCAGCTTCGGTACTAGCGGGAGGTCCTACGAGCAGTACTTC.